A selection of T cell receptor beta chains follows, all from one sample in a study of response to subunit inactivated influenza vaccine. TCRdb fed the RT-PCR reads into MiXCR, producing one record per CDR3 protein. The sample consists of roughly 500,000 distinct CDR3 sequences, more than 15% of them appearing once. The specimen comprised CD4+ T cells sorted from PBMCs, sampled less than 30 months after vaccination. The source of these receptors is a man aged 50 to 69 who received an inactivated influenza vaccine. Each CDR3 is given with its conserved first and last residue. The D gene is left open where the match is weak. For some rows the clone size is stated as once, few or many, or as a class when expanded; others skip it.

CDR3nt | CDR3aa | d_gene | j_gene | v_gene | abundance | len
TGTGCCAGCAGTTACGACTTTCCCGCCAATGAAGAGACCCAGTACTTC | CASSYDFPANEETQYF | . | TRBJ2-5 | TRBV6-5 | . | 16
TGTGCCAGCAGCACGGGACAGCGCACCGGGGAGCTGTTTTTT | CASSTGQRTGELFF | TRBD1 | TRBJ2-2 | TRBV7-2 | . | 14
TGTGCCAGCAGCTTACTAAATAGGAACACTGAAGCTTTCTTT | CASSLLNRNTEAFF | . | TRBJ1-1 | TRBV7-9 | few | 14
TGCAGTGCCTCGACTATTCGTGCCTACGAGCAGTACTTC | CSASTIRAYEQYF | . | TRBJ2-7 | TRBV20-1 | few | 13
TGTGCCAGCAGTCAGACTAGCGGGACTCCTAATACGCAGTATTTT | CASSQTSGTPNTQYF | TRBD2 | TRBJ2-3 | TRBV6-2/TRBV6-3 | few | 15
TGCGCCAGCACCGGGGACAGGCCTAATGAAAAACTGTTTTTT | CASTGDRPNEKLFF | TRBD1 | TRBJ1-4 | TRBV5-1 | . | 14
TGTGCCAGCAGCCCGAGTCTAGCCAAAAACATTCAGTACTTC | CASSPSLAKNIQYF | . | TRBJ2-4 | TRBV7-2 | few | 14
TGTGCCAGCGGGAGGGGGCGTTTAGGAGAGACCCAGTACTTC | CASGRGRLGETQYF | . | TRBJ2-5 | TRBV6-1 | . | 14
TGTGCCACCAGCAACGGGGACAGGGGGTTGGACGAGCAGTACTTC | CATSNGDRGLDEQYF | TRBD1 | TRBJ2-7 | TRBV15 | few | 15
TGTGCCAGCAGTTTAAGAGAAACCGGTGAAGCTTTCTTT | CASSLRETGEAFF | . | TRBJ1-1 | TRBV12-3/TRBV12-4 | . | 13
TGTGCCAGCAGCTTTCTCAGGACGGCGACCGGGGAGCTGTTTTTT | CASSFLRTATGELFF | . | TRBJ2-2 | TRBV5-5 | . | 15
TGTGCCAGCAGCTTTTTAGGGACAGACTACGAGCAGTACTTC | CASSFLGTDYEQYF | TRBD1 | TRBJ2-7 | TRBV5-6 | medium-sized | 14
TGTGCCAGTAGTCCAATACAGGGTTGGGATCAGCCCCAGCATTTT | CASSPIQGWDQPQHF | . | TRBJ1-5 | TRBV19 | few | 15
TGCAGTGCTAGAGATCTGGCTACCCAGTACTTC | CSARDLATQYF | . | TRBJ2-5 | TRBV20-1 | few | 11
TGCAGTGCTGAAGGGGACAGGGAAAAGAGGGATGAGCAGTTCTTC | CSAEGDREKRDEQFF | TRBD1 | TRBJ2-1 | TRBV20-1 | . | 15
TGCGCCAGCAGCCACCTTGGACGGCATCTAGCCAAAAACATTCAGTACTTC | CASSHLGRHLAKNIQYF | . | TRBJ2-4 | TRBV4-1 | . | 17
TGTGCCAGTAGTATAGGGACTAGCCCCAATGAGCAGTTCTTC | CASSIGTSPNEQFF | TRBD2 | TRBJ2-1 | TRBV19 | many | 14
TGTGCCAGCAGTTTACTGGGACAGGGAGGAGAGCAGTTCTTC | CASSLLGQGGEQFF | TRBD1 | TRBJ2-1 | TRBV12-3/TRBV12-4 | . | 14
TGTGCCAGCACCAAAATGAGACAGGGCGGTTACAATGAGCAGTTCTTC | CASTKMRQGGYNEQFF | TRBD1 | TRBJ2-1 | TRBV6-2/TRBV6-3 | . | 16
TGCAGTGCTAGTTTCGGGGCTAGCACAGATACGCAGTATTTT | CSASFGASTDTQYF | . | TRBJ2-3 | TRBV20-1 | . | 14
TGTGCCATCAGTGAGTCGCGGACAGGTACTTCCTACGAGCAGTACTTC | CAISESRTGTSYEQYF | TRBD1 | TRBJ2-7 | TRBV10-3 | few | 16
TGCAGTGCTAGAGATCCCAGCGGGAGTATGGGAAGCACAGATACGCAGTATTTT | CSARDPSGSMGSTDTQYF | TRBD2 | TRBJ2-3 | TRBV20-1 | . | 18
TGCGCCAGCAGCTCGGACAGGGGGCTCGAGCAGTACTTC | CASSSDRGLEQYF | TRBD1 | TRBJ2-7 | TRBV5-1 | . | 13
TGCAGTGCTAGGTTAGACAGGGACAATCAGCCCCAGCATTTT | CSARLDRDNQPQHF | TRBD1 | TRBJ1-5 | TRBV20-1 | few | 14
TGTGCCAGCAGCGTGTCCGGGACAGGGGTTGTTGGGAGCACAGATACGCAGTATTTT | CASSVSGTGVVGSTDTQYF | TRBD1 | TRBJ2-3 | TRBV9 | . | 19
TGCAGTGCTCTTACGGGGTTTACGGGACACAGCACAGATACGCAGTATTTT | CSALTGFTGHSTDTQYF | . | TRBJ2-3 | TRBV20-1 | . | 17
TGTGCCAGCAGTTCGGGCAGGGACTTAACTAGCGGGAGAAAGGATACGCAGTATTTT | CASSSGRDLTSGRKDTQYF | TRBD2 | TRBJ2-3 | TRBV27 | few | 19
TGCAGTGCCGGGACAGGGGGCAGTCAGCCCCAGCATTTT | CSAGTGGSQPQHF | TRBD1 | TRBJ1-5 | TRBV20-1 | many | 13
TGTGCCAGCAGCCTACAGGGAATATACAATGAGCAGTTCTTC | CASSLQGIYNEQFF | . | TRBJ2-1 | TRBV7-9 | . | 14
TGCGCCAGCAGCCAAGGGGCTCGGGATACGCAGTATTTT | CASSQGARDTQYF | . | TRBJ2-3 | TRBV4-3 | few | 13
TGTGCCAGCAGTTTAGGGGTCCAGGGTCATGGGGGACTAGCGAGTGAGCAGTTCTTC | CASSLGVQGHGGLASEQFF | TRBD2 | TRBJ2-1 | TRBV12-3/TRBV12-4 | few | 19
TGTGCCAGCAGCCGGGACAGGGGTCAGTACTTC | CASSRDRGQYF | TRBD1 | TRBJ2-5 | TRBV12-3/TRBV12-4 | few | 11
TGTGCCAGTCAGAGCTTGGGCAGCATCACTGAAGCTTTCTTT | CASQSLGSITEAFF | . | TRBJ1-1 | TRBV7-9 | many | 14
TGTGCCAGCAGCTCCGGACAGGGGGGGCATGAGCAGTTCTTC | CASSSGQGGHEQFF | TRBD1 | TRBJ2-1 | TRBV7-2 | few | 14
TGCAGTGCTAGAGGCCAAACTAGCGGGAGGGCCTACGAGCAGTACTTC | CSARGQTSGRAYEQYF | TRBD2 | TRBJ2-7 | TRBV20-1 | . | 16
TGCAGTGCTAGAGGGGGGACAGGTTATCAGCCCCAGCATTTT | CSARGGTGYQPQHF | TRBD1 | TRBJ1-5 | TRBV20-1 | . | 14
TGCAGTGCTAGATCTCTAGCGGGAGCAGATACGCAGTATTTT | CSARSLAGADTQYF | TRBD2 | TRBJ2-3 | TRBV20-1 | many | 14
TGCAGCGTTGGAGGGGCCAACACCGGGGAGCTGTTTTTT | CSVGGANTGELFF | . | TRBJ2-2 | TRBV29-1 | many | 13
TGTGCCAGCAGCCAAGGAGAAGTGATAGCGGGAGATGAGCAGTTCTTC | CASSQGEVIAGDEQFF | TRBD2 | TRBJ2-1 | TRBV3-1 | . | 16
TGCAGTGCTGAAAACCAGAGGGACAGCTTTTACGAGCAGTACTTC | CSAENQRDSFYEQYF | TRBD1 | TRBJ2-7 | TRBV20-1 | few | 15